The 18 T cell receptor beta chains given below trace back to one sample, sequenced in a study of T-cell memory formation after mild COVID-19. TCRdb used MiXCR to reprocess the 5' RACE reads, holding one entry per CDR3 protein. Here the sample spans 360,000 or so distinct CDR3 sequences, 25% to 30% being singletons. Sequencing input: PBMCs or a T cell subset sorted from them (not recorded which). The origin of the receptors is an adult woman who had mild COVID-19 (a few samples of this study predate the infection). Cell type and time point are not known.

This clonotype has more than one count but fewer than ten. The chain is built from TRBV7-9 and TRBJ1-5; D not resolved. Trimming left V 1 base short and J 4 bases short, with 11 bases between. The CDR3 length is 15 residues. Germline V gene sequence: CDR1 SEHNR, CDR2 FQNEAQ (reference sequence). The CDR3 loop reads CASSLGGNGNQPQHF. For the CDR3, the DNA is TGTGCCAGCAGCTTAGGGGGTAACGGAAATCAGCCCCAGCATTTT.

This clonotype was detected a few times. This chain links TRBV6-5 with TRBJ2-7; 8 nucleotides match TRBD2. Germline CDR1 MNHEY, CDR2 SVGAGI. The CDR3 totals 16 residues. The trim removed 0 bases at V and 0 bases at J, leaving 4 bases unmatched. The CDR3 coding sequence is TGTGCCAGCAGTTACTCGGAACTAGCGGCCTCCTACGAGCAGTACTTC. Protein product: CASSYSELAASYEQYF.

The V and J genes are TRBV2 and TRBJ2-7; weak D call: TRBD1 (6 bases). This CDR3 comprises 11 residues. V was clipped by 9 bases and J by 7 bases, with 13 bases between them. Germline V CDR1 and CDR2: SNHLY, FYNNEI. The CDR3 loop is CARSTQGEQYF. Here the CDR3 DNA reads TGTGCCAGATCAACCCAGGGGGAGCAGTACTTC.

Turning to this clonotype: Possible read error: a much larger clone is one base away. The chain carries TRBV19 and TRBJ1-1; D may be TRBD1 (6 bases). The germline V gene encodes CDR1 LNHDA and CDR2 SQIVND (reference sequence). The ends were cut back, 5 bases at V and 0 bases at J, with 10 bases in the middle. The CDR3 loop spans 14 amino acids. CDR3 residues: CASSVGGMNTEAFF. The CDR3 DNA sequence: TGTGCCAGTAGTGTAGGGGGGATGAACACTGAAGCTTTCTTT.

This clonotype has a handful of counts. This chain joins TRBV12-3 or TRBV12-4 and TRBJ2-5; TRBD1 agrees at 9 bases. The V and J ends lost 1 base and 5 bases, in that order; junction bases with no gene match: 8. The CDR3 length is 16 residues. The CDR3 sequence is CASSLEVTGGVETQYF. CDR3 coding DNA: TGTGCCAGCAGTTTAGAGGTGACAGGGGGGGTGGAGACCCAGTACTTC.

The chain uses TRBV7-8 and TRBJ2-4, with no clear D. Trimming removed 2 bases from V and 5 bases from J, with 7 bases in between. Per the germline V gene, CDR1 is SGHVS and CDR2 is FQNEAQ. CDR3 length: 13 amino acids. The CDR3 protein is CASSLLGENIQYF. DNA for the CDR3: TGTGCCAGCAGCTTACTTGGCGAAAACATTCAGTACTTC. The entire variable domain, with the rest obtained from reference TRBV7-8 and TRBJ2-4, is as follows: GAGVSQSPRYKVAKRGQDVALRCDPISGHVSLFWYQQALGQGPEFLTYFQNEAQLDKSGLPSDRFFAERPEGSVSTLKIQRTQQEDSAVYLCASSLLGENIQYFGAGTRLSVL.

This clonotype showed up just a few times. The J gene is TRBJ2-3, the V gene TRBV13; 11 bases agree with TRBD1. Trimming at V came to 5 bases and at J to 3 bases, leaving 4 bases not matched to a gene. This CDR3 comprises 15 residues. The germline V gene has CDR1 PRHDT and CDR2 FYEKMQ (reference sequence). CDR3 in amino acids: CASSQDRGRTDTQYF. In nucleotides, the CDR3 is TGTGCCAGCAGCCAGGACAGGGGGCGGACAGATACGCAGTATTTT. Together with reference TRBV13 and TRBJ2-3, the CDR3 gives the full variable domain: AAGVIQSPRHLIKEKRETATLKCYPIPRHDTVYWYQQGPGQDPQFLISFYEKMQSDKGSIPDRFSAQQFSDYHSELNMSSLELGDSALYFCASSQDRGRTDTQYFGPGTRLTVL.

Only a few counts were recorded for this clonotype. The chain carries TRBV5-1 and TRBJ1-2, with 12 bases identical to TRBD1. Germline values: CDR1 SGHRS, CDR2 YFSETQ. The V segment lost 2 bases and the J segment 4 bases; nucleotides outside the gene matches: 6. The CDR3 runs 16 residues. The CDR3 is CASSFGTGGLGYGYTF. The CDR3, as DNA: TGCGCCAGCAGCTTCGGGACAGGGGGCCTCGGCTATGGCTACACCTTC. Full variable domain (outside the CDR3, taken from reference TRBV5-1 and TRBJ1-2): KAGVTQTPRYLIKTRGQQVTLSCSPISGHRSVSWYQQTPGQGLQFLFEYFSETQRNKGNFPGRFSGRQFSNSRSEMNVSTLELGDSALYLCASSFGTGGLGYGYTFGSGTRLTVV.

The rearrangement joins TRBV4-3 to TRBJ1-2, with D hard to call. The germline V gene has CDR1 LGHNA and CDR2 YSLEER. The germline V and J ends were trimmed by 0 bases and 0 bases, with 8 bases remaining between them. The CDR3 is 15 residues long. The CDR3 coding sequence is TGCGCCAGCAGCCAAGATCTCGCGACTAACTATGGCTACACCTTC. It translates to CASSQDLATNYGYTF.

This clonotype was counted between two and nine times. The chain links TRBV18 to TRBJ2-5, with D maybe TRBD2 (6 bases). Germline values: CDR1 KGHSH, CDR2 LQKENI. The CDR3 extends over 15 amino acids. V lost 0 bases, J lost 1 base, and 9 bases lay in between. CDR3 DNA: TGTGCCAGCTCACCACCGCGAGCGGGCCAAGAGACCCAGTACTTC. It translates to CASSPPRAGQETQYF.

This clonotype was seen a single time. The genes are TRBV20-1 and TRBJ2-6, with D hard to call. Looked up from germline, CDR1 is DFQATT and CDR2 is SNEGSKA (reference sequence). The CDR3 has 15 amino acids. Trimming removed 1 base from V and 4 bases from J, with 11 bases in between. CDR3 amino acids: CSARVSLSGANVLTF. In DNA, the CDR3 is TGCAGTGCTAGAGTCAGCCTGTCCGGGGCCAACGTCCTGACTTTC.

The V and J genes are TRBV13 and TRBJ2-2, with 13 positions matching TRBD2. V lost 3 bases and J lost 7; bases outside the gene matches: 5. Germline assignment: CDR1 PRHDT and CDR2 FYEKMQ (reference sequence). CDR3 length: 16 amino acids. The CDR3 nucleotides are TGTGCCAGCAGCTTCACTAGCGGGAGGGCCGTCGGGGAGCTGTTTTTT. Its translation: CASSFTSGRAVGELFF.

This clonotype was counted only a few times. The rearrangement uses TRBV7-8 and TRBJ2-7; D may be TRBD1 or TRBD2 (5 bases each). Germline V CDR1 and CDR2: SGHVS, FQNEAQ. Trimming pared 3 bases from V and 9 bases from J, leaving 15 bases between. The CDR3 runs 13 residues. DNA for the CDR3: TGTGCCAGCAGCTTCTCCGACGGGGACGGGCAGTACTTC. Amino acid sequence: CASSFSDGDGQYF.

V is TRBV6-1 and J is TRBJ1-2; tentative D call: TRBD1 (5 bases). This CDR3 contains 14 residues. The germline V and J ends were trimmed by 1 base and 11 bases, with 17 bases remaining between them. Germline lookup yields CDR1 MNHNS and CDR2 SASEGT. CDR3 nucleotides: TGTGCCAGCAGTGAAGATCCCAGGGAAGGGGATTACACCTTC. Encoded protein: CASSEDPREGDYTF.

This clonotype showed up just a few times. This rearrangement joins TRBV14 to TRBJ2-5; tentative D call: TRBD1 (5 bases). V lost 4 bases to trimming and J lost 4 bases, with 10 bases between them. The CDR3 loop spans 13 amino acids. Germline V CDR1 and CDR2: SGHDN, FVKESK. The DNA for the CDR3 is TGTGCCAGCAGCCGAAATAGGGGAGAGACCCAGTACTTC. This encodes CASSRNRGETQYF.

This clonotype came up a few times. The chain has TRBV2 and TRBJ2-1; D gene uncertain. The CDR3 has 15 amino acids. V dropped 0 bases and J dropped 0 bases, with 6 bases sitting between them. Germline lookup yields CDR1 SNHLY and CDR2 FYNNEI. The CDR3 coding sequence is TGTGCCAGCAGTGAAGCAGGGTCCTCCTACAATGAGCAGTTCTTC. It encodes CASSEAGSSYNEQFF.

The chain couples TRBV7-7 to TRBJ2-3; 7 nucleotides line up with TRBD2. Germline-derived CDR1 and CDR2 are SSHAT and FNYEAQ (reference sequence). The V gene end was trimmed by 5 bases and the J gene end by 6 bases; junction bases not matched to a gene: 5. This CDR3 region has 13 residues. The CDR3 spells CASSRTRWDTQYF. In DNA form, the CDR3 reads TGTGCCAGCAGCCGGACTAGATGGGATACGCAGTATTTT.

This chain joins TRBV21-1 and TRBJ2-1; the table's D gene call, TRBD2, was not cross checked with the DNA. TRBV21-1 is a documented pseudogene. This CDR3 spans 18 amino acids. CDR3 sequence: CASSKFYIPGLNYNEQFF. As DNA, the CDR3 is TGTGCCAGCAGCAAATTCTACATTCCCGGGCTAAACTACAATGAGCAGTTCTTC.